Ten or more counts support the clone carrying this T cell receptor (beta chain). This sample is drawn from a study of patients and donors after allogeneic stem cell transplantation. TCRdb processed the RT-PCR reads anew with MiXCR; each CDR3 protein has one entry. The repertoire includes approximately 200,000 distinct CDR3 sequences, roughly an eighth of them detected once, and more than 9% sits in the top ten. From germline, CDR1 is SNHLY and CDR2 FYNNEI. This CDR3 is 11 amino acids long. Trimming left V 4 bases short and J 7 bases short, with 8 bases between. This receptor was taken from a human donor who was either an allogeneic HSCT recipient or a stem cell or donor lymphocyte infusion donor (not recorded which). It is not recorded whose cells these are; they may come from a transplant donor. The sequenced material came from blood, either unsorted or a sorted T cell fraction (not recorded which). The chain uses TRBV2 and TRBJ2-7, with D perhaps TRBD2 (5 bases). CDR3 bases: TGTGCCAGCAGTGGTACGGGAGAGCAGTACTTC. Its translation: CASSGTGEQYF.